These 21 T cell receptor beta chains were sequenced from one sample in a study of blood T cell repertoires in COVID-19. Sequenced by immunoSEQ multiplex PCR; TCRdb stores in-frame clones only, minus some. The data hold around 300,000 clones, with nearly 90% observed a single time. The sequenced sample was PBMCs or T cells enriched from blood (not recorded which). All receptors derive from a woman aged 18-29 years with acute COVID-19.

The chain couples TRBV27 to TRBJ1-5, with D unresolved. V was clipped by 2 bases and J by 8 bases, with 10 bases between them. CDR3 size: 13 residues. CDR1 and CDR2 (germline): MNHEY, SMNVEV (reference sequence). The CDR3 region is CASSLRLEEPQHF. CDR3 nucleotides: TGTGCCAGCAGTTTACGGTTGGAGGAGCCCCAGCATTTT.

The rearrangement uses TRBV6-5 and TRBJ1-6, with D perhaps matching TRBD1 (6 bases). The CDR3 totals 15 residues. The germline V and J ends were trimmed by 2 bases and 7 bases, with 12 bases remaining between them. Germline V gene lookup returns CDR1 MNHEY and CDR2 SVGAGI. CDR3 bases: TGTGCCAGCAGTTACGCACAGGGCGCGAATTCACCCCTCCACTTT. Residues: CASSYAQGANSPLHF.

This chain connects TRBV2 to TRBJ2-1; 9 bases are shared with TRBD2. Per germline, CDR1 SNHLY and CDR2 FYNNEI. V dropped 5 bases and J dropped 0; count of bases not matched to a gene: 11. The CDR3 extends over 18 amino acids. The CDR3 nucleotides read TGTGCCAGCAGTCGTAGCGGGAGTAACAGTTACTCCTACAATGAGCAGTTCTTC. Amino acids: CASSRSGSNSYSYNEQFF.

The rearrangement joins TRBV7-9 to TRBJ2-5; tentatively, D is TRBD1 (8 bases). This CDR3 contains 17 residues. The germline CDR1 and CDR2 sequences are SEHNR and FQNEAQ (reference sequence). The V and J ends lost 1 base and 4 bases respectively, with 19 bases between them. The CDR3 protein is CASSLGPRQGRGETQYF. The DNA of the CDR3 is TGTGCCAGCAGCTTAGGCCCCAGACAGGGGAGGGGAGAGACCCAGTACTTC. The full variable domain, rest sourced from reference TRBV7-9 and TRBJ2-5, is DTGVSQNPRHKITKRGQNVTFRCDPISEHNRLYWYRQTLGQGPEFLTYFQNEAQLEKSRLLSDRFSAERPKGSFSTLEIQRTEQGDSAMYLCASSLGPRQGRGETQYFGPGTRLLVL.

The CDR3 DNA reads as TGTGCCAGCGTGGCGGCCGTGGGCAGGGCTCGCTACACCTTC. Translation: CASVAAVGRARYTF. J is TRBJ1-2 and V is TRBV21-1; TRBD1 is the table's D call and was not checked against the DNA. TRBV21-1 constitutes a pseudogene. The CDR3 loop spans 14 amino acids.

A note on this clone: Other DNA sequences in the same sample also yield this CDR3. J is TRBJ2-5 and V is TRBV5-1; D possibly corresponds to TRBD1 (6 bases). V lost 2 bases and J 1 base, leaving 9 bases between the germline ends. Germline CDR1 is SGHRS and CDR2 is YFSETQ. There are 14 residues in the CDR3. The DNA for the CDR3 is TGCGCCAGCAGCTTACAGGGTCTCCAAGAGACCCAGTACTTC. Amino acid sequence: CASSLQGLQETQYF.

The V gene is TRBV7-9, the J gene TRBJ2-2; the D is unclear. Trimming left V 5 bases short and J 1 base short, with 8 bases between. Germline V gene sequence: CDR1 SEHNR, CDR2 FQNEAQ (reference sequence). The CDR3 is 14 residues long. The DNA of the CDR3 is TGTGCCAGCAGCACCCTAGGGAACACCGGGGAGCTGTTTTTT. It codes for CASSTLGNTGELFF. Filled out from reference TRBV7-9 and TRBJ2-2, the complete variable domain reads DTGVSQNPRHKITKRGQNVTFRCDPISEHNRLYWYRQTLGQGPEFLTYFQNEAQLEKSRLLSDRFSAERPKGSFSTLEIQRTEQGDSAMYLCASSTLGNTGELFFGEGSRLTVL.

A word on this clone: At one end the junction does not follow the germline gene, possibly because of a read error. The chain joins TRBV27 to TRBJ2-7, with a tentative D call TRBD2 (6 bases). The CDR3 is made up of 15 amino acids. Germline CDR1 is MNHEY and CDR2 is SMNVEV (reference sequence). CDR3 region: CASKNNPSEPYGQYF. As DNA, the CDR3 is TGTGCCAGCAAGAATAACCCTAGCGAGCCCTACGGGCAGTACTTC.

The V call is TRBV7-9, the J call TRBJ2-5, with TRBD1 as a possible D gene (6 bases). The CDR3 has 15 residues. Trimming removed 1 base at V and 1 base at J, with 10 bases between. CDR1 is SEHNR, CDR2 FQNEAQ, per germline (reference sequence). This CDR3 is CASSLGDTFQETQYF. CDR3 nucleotide sequence: TGTGCCAGCAGCTTAGGGGACACTTTCCAAGAGACCCAGTACTTC. Looking up the rest from reference TRBV7-9 and TRBJ2-5 gives the full variable domain: DTGVSQNPRHKITKRGQNVTFRCDPISEHNRLYWYRQTLGQGPEFLTYFQNEAQLEKSRLLSDRFSAERPKGSFSTLEIQRTEQGDSAMYLCASSLGDTFQETQYFGPGTRLLVL.

The DNA of the CDR3 is TGCGCCAGCAGCCAAGTTTACGAACAGAAAAACATTCAGTACTTC. It codes for CASSQVYEQKNIQYF. The chain has TRBV4-1 and TRBJ2-4; D not resolved. Germline V gene lookup returns CDR1 MGHRA and CDR2 YSYEKL. V lost 1 base, J lost 4 bases, and 11 bases lay in between. The CDR3 loop spans 15 amino acids.

V and J are TRBV19 and TRBJ2-7; 7 bases map to TRBD1. CDR3 length equals 13 residues. Germline assignment: CDR1 LNHDA and CDR2 SQIVND (reference sequence). Trimming at V came to 6 bases and at J to 4 bases, leaving 6 bases not matched to a gene. The DNA for the CDR3 is TGTGCCAGTAGCCGGACACAGGGGTACGAGCAGTACTTC. Its protein product is CASSRTQGYEQYF. The full variable domain, with the rest looked up from reference TRBV19 and TRBJ2-7, is DGGITQSPKYLFRKEGQNVTLSCEQNLNHDAMYWYRQDPGQGLRLIYYSQIVNDFQKGDIAEGYSVSREKKESFPLTVTSAQKNPTAFYLCASSRTQGYEQYFGPGTRLTVT.

The chain couples TRBV11-2 to TRBJ1-2; D gene ambiguous. The CDR3 is made up of 14 amino acids. Trimming left V 5 bases short and J 1 base short, with 11 bases between. The germline V gene encodes CDR1 SGHAT and CDR2 FQNNGV. DNA of the CDR3: TGTGCCAGCAGCCGCCTCGAGGGTAACTATGGCTACACCTTC. Amino acids: CASSRLEGNYGYTF.

The chain has TRBV6-5 and TRBJ1-2; 9 nucleotides line up with TRBD1. With V trimmed by 6 bases and J by 7 bases, 12 bases remained unmatched. CDR3 length: 15 residues. Germline V lookup: CDR1 MNHEY, CDR2 SVGAGI. The CDR3 DNA reads TGTGCCAGCAGAGGCGGGACAGGGAAAGGTGCTGGCTACACCTTC. This translates into CASRGGTGKGAGYTF.

The rearrangement uses TRBV12-3 or TRBV12-4 and TRBJ1-2; no clear D gene. V was trimmed by 7 bases and J by 7 bases, leaving 16 bases between them. This CDR3 has 13 amino acids. CDR3 nucleotides: TGTGCCAGCACCTACCGAGGAGTAAGTGGCTACACCTTC. This encodes CASTYRGVSGYTF.

This rearrangement joins TRBV7-2 to TRBJ2-7; 10 nucleotides agree with TRBD2. Germline CDR1 and CDR2: SGHTA and FQGNSA. The CDR3 spans 15 residues. J lost 2 bases, V lost 3 bases, and 4 bases had no gene match. The CDR3 nucleotides read TGTGCCAGCAGCTTCCGAACTAGCGGGACCTACGAGCAGTACTTC. As protein: CASSFRTSGTYEQYF. Together with reference TRBV7-2 and TRBJ2-7, the CDR3 gives the full variable domain: GAGVSQSPSNKVTEKGKDVELRCDPISGHTALYWYRQSLGQGLEFLIYFQGNSAPDKSGLPSDRFSAERTGGSVSTLTIQRTQQEDSAVYLCASSFRTSGTYEQYFGPGTRLTVT.

This clone was counted a few times. The chain uses TRBV5-1 and TRBJ2-1, with D perhaps matching TRBD2 (5 bases). Trimming stripped 3 bases from V and 4 bases from J, with 11 bases between. CDR1 SGHRS and CDR2 YFSETQ come from the germline V gene. CDR3 length: 14 residues. The CDR3 DNA sequence: TGCGCCAGCAGCTCCCCGGACTCATACAATGAGCAGTTCTTC. Translated: CASSSPDSYNEQFF. Full variable domain (missing parts from reference TRBV5-1 and TRBJ2-1): KAGVTQTPRYLIKTRGQQVTLSCSPISGHRSVSWYQQTPGQGLQFLFEYFSETQRNKGNFPGRFSGRQFSNSRSEMNVSTLELGDSALYLCASSSPDSYNEQFFGPGTRLTVL.

This clone appeared once. This chain uses TRBV29-1 with TRBJ1-5; TRBD1 matches at 8 bases. This CDR3 has 15 residues. V lost 1 base, J lost 11 bases, and 13 bases stayed unmatched. CDR1 is SQVTM, CDR2 ANQGSEA, per germline. CDR3 residues: CSVEVGVGQGSSQHF. The CDR3 DNA follows: TGCAGCGTTGAAGTGGGCGTAGGACAGGGAAGCTCCCAGCATTTT.

This sequence joins TRBV2 and TRBJ2-2; D is ambiguous. The CDR3 sequence is 15 residues long. Germline assignment: CDR1 SNHLY and CDR2 FYNNEI. V was trimmed by 3 bases and J by 0 bases, leaving 8 bases between them. Here the CDR3 DNA reads TGTGCCAGCAGTGATCTCCAGACGAACACCGGGGAGCTGTTTTTT. Translated, it gives CASSDLQTNTGELFF.

The J gene is TRBJ2-1, the V gene TRBV7-2, with 16 bases that match TRBD2. Germline CDR1 is SGHTA and CDR2 is FQGNSA. Trimming cost V 2 bases and J 10 bases; bases outside gene matches: 5. The CDR3 is made up of 16 amino acids. The CDR3 protein is CASSLIGTSGRDEQFF. CDR3 DNA sequence: TGTGCCAGCAGCTTAATAGGGACTAGCGGGAGGGACGAGCAGTTCTTC. Full variable domain (remainder filled in from reference TRBV7-2 and TRBJ2-1): GAGVSQSPSNKVTEKGKDVELRCDPISGHTALYWYRQSLGQGLEFLIYFQGNSAPDKSGLPSDRFSAERTGGSVSTLTIQRTQQEDSAVYLCASSLIGTSGRDEQFFGPGTRLTVL.

This clone appeared a few times. The genes are TRBV18 and TRBJ1-2, with TRBD1 matching over 10 bases. With 3 bases clipped from V and 2 bases from J, the junction kept 3 bases outside the gene matches. The CDR3 is 15 residues long. CDR1 and CDR2 (germline): KGHSH, LQKENI. As DNA, the CDR3 is TGTGCCAGCTCACCGGAGGGACAGGGGAACTATGGCTACACCTTC. Protein sequence: CASSPEGQGNYGYTF.

V gene TRBV7-6 combines with J gene TRBJ2-1; no reliable D call. CDR3 length: 15 residues. With 7 bases removed from V and 3 bases from J, the gap between germline ends came to 16 bases. Germline CDR1 SGHVS, CDR2 FNYEAQ. CDR3 loop: CASTPQRSVYNEQFF. In DNA form, the CDR3 reads TGTGCCAGCACTCCCCAGCGATCTGTCTACAATGAGCAGTTCTTC.